This TCR beta chain was captured in a study of PD-1 blockade in classical Hodgkin lymphoma (dated by TCRdb to about 2020). Study-level background: Nivolumab dosing was 3 mg/kg intravenously every 2 weeks, continuing until either disease progression or unacceptable toxicity. A peripheral blood immune signature of response to PD-1 blockade in classical Hodgkin lymphoma was defined using TCR beta sequencing and CyTOF. Findings and caveats that apply to the study as a whole: By C4D1, a significant rise was seen in CD4+ TCR diversity but not in CD8+ TCR diversity (p=0.0027 vs p=0.16), and the rise was most apparent among complete responders (p=0.02). The study covered only a single clinical trial cohort, and the causes of the repertoire differences, possibly disease activity or prior therapy, were still not defined. Among trial patients, those achieving complete response had baseline diversity similar to that of newly diagnosed patients, while diversity was significantly lower in partial responders and progressors. Baseline TCR diversity was reported to be lower in newly diagnosed patients than in healthy donors and to be lower still in relapsed/refractory patients. Lower diversity was observed in patients in whom nivolumab was started less than 1 year after ASCT, and these patients were excluded from later analyses so that confounding by immune reconstitution would be avoided.

On this clone: This receptor's antigen is unknown. It has no much larger one-base neighbor in the sample; base qualities were not kept.

Reading from cysteine to phenylalanine, the CDR3 counts 13 amino acids. Kept here is only the CDR3 DNA, which spans 39 bases and is read in frame from base 1. Relative to germline, V is 3 bases shorter and J is 4 bases shorter, with 9 bases between their ends. Taken from the germline V gene (reference sequence), the CDR1 and CDR2 loops are MNHEY and SMNVEV. The Qiagen DNeasy kit was used to extract genomic DNA both from unsorted PBMCs and from the negatively selected CD4+ and CD8+ fractions. Amplification of TCR beta CDR3 regions was done by immunoSEQ multiplex PCR with primers that anneal to V and J segments. A synthetic immune receptor repertoire was used to minimize amplification bias, and any remaining bias was removed computationally after sequencing. The source study handled its data this way. Custom Python scripts were used to quantify repertoire diversity as the Shannon entropy index. The unsorted, CD4+ and CD8+ repertoires were each analyzed separately, with the exception of combined analyses, where CD4+ and CD8+ sequences were merged in silico. A clone counted as expanded when the clone's frequency after treatment rose at least 2-fold relative to C1D1, and clones undetected at baseline were given a pseudocount of 0.5. Singleton clones were defined as clones with 0 or 1 copy at C1D1, and non-singleton clones were defined as clones with 2 or more copies. By matching protein sequences in sorted samples from the same patient, clones expanded in unsorted samples were annotated as CD4+, CD8+ or unknown. Wilcoxon tests on paired samples were used to test diversity changes from C1D1 to C4D1. The table was pulled from immuneACCESS by TCRdb, which kept in-frame rearrangements only. Such tables lose some clones; where checked, under half of the loss comes from unresolved V genes, and the rest has no known cause. V, J and clone size are taken as reported in that table, and D and trimming were inferred from the DNA itself. The sample table contains tens of thousands of clones; only one count was recorded for about three quarters of them. Of the sample, about 11% is held by the ten largest clones.

The sample's time point label, decoded: cycle 1 day 1 (C1D1), immediately before nivolumab initiation. Every trial patient had relapsed after autologous stem cell transplantation, and cohorts A, B and C differed in prior brentuximab vedotin exposure. The trial cohort comprised roughly 50 patients with relapsed/refractory classical Hodgkin lymphoma whose best overall responses were complete response, partial response or progressive disease. In the multi-cohort phase II CheckMate 205 trial, trial patients received single-agent nivolumab. An independent review committee assessed best overall response by applying the 2007 International Working Group response criteria. PBMCs from the trial were collected at three points: immediately before nivolumab initiation (C1D1), and during therapy at cycle 2 day 1 and cycle 4 day 1. Peripheral blood was collected in 8 mL Vacutainer Cell Preparation Tubes, from which PBMCs were isolated by centrifugation and then cryopreserved.

The specimen comprised peripheral blood mononuclear cells (PBMCs), sampled at baseline. This sequence was found in a human donor with classical Hodgkin lymphoma. Recombination joined TRBV27 with TRBJ1-1, with no reliable assignment of the D segment. The DNA sequence follows: TGTGCCAGCAGTTTCTGGGAGGGCACTGAAGCTTTCTTT. Its product reads: CASSFWEGTEAFF.